This TCR beta chain was obtained from a study of blood T cell repertoires in COVID-19. Looking at the study overall: Sites in the United States, Italy and Spain provided acute and convalescent COVID-19 samples. From T cells, B-cell-depleted T cells, or PBMCs came the material, which was cDNA or gDNA.

Original processing notes: Nucleated cell counts were estimated from reference gene primer amplification. Sequencing used immunoSEQ multiplex PCR; TCRdb keeps in-frame clones, though not all of them. The D gene and trimming were derived from the DNA, and the V and J assignments and clone size from that table. The table shows under 250,000 clones, with 92% occurring only once. Patients of the Seattle cohort, enrolled during active infection, were followed longitudinally. The CDR3 sequence is 12 residues long. V lost 7 bases to trimming and J lost 6 bases, with 9 bases between them. This TCR derives from a man between 60 and 75 years old with COVID-19, enrolled during active disease. Sequenced sample: peripheral blood. The chain carries TRBV12-3 or TRBV12-4 and TRBJ2-2, with D perhaps matching TRBD2 (6 bases). DNA of the CDR3: TGTGCCAGCATGGAGGGCGCCGGGGAGCTGTTTTTT. It specifies CASMEGAGELFF.